This entry concerns a single T cell receptor (beta chain). The antigen is undetermined. The CDR3 totals 13 residues. The germline CDR1 and CDR2 sequences are MDHEN and SYDVKM. Trimming took 6 bases from V and 4 from J, leaving 12 bases between them. The primer mix had 60 Vbeta and 13 Jbeta primers. TCRdb's table, derived via immunoSEQ multiplex PCR, lists solely in-frame clones and lacks some. The sample contains about 190,000 clones, 75% to 85% of which appear only once. This entry belongs to a study of cytomegalovirus exposure and HLA in healthy donors. Study outcomes and limitations: The authors listed 150 to 200 TCR beta chains as cytomegalovirus-associated. Donor immune exposure was known only as CMV serostatus.

This rearrangement joins TRBV28 to TRBJ1-2; a weak D match, TRBD1 (5 bases). This TCR came from a boy between 5 and 17 years old in good health and CMV-seronegative. The specimen sequenced was PBMCs. CDR3 region: CASRRDSIYGYTF. CDR3 DNA sequence: TGTGCCAGCAGGAGGGACTCAATCTATGGCTACACCTTC.